The sequence of this T cell receptor beta chain was determined in a study of T cells in tuberculosis. Deletions cut 2 bases from V and 0 bases from J, with 16 bases between. The CDR3 covers 18 residues. Germline V gene data show CDR1 as LGHNA and CDR2 as YSLEER. TCRdb keeps only in-frame clones here, not all; method: immunoSEQ multiplex PCR. The sample yields about 54,000 clones, over 75% seen once. Cells were sorted from thawed PBMC rested overnight and stained with GMM-loaded CD1B tetramer, viability dye and anti-CD3. C32 glucose monomycolate from Rhodococcus equi was loaded onto the CD1B tetramers.

This chain uses TRBV4-3 with TRBJ2-2; possibly TRBD1 for D (5 bases). The TCR was taken from an adult woman with latent tuberculosis. The sample consisted of CD1b-GMM tetramer-negative cells sorted from PBMCs. In DNA form, the CDR3 reads TGCGCCAGCAGCCAAAGGACAAGGCTTAATCCGAACACCGGGGAGCTGTTTTTT. It encodes CASSQRTRLNPNTGELFF.